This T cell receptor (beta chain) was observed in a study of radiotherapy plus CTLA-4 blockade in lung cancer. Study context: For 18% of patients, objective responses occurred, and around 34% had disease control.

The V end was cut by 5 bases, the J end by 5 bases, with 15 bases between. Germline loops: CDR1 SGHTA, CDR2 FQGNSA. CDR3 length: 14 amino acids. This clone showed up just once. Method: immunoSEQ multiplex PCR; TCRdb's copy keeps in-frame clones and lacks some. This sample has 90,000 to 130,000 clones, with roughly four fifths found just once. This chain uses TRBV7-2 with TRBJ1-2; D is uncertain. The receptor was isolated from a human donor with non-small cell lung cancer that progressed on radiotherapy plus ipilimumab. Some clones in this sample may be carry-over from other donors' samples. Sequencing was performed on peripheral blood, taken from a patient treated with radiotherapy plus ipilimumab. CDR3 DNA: TGTGCCAGCAGCCCTTGGACGGAACGATATGGCTACACCTTC. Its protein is CASSPWTERYGYTF.